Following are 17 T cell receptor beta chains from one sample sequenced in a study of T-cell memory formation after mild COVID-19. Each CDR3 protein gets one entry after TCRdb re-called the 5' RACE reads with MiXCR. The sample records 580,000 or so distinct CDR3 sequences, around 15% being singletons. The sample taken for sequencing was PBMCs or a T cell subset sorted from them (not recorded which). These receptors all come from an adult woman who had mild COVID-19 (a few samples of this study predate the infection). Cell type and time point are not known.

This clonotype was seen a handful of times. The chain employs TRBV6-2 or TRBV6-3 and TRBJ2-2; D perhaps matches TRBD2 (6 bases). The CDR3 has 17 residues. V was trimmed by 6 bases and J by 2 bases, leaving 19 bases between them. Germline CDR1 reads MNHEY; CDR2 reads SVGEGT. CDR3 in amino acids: CASSDGKLGTNTGELFF. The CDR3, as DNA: TGTGCCAGCAGCGACGGAAAGCTAGGGACTAACACCGGGGAGCTGTTTTTT.

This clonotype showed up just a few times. The CDR3 nucleotides read TGCGCCAGCAGCCGGGAGACAGGGATACAAACTGAAGCTTTCTTT. Protein product: CASSRETGIQTEAFF. The rearrangement links TRBV4-3 to TRBJ1-1; 7 bases align to TRBD1. CDR3 size: 15 residues. Per the germline V gene, CDR1 is LGHNA and CDR2 is YSLEER. After removal of 4 bases from V and 5 bases from J, the junction contained 10 bases not matched to a gene.

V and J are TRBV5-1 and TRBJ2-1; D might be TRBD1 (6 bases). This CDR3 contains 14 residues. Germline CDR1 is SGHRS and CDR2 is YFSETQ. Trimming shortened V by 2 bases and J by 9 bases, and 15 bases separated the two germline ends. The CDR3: CASSLPRGSGEQFF. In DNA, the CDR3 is TGCGCCAGCAGCTTACCCAGGGGCTCGGGTGAGCAGTTCTTC.

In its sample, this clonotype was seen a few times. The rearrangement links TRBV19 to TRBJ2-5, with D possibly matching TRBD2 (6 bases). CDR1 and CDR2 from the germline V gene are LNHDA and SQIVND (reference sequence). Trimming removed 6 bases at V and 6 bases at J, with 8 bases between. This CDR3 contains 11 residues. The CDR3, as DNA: TGTGCCAGTAGCGGGGGACAGACCCAGTACTTC. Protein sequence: CASSGGQTQYF. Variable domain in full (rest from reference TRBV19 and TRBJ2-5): DGGITQSPKYLFRKEGQNVTLSCEQNLNHDAMYWYRQDPGQGLRLIYYSQIVNDFQKGDIAEGYSVSREKKESFPLTVTSAQKNPTAFYLCASSGGQTQYFGPGTRLLVL.

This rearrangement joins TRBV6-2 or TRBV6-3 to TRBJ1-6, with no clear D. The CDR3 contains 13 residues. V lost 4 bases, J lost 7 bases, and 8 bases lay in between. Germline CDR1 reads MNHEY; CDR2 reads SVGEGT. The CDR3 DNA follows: TGTGCCAGCAGTTCCTTACAGAATTCACCCCTCCACTTT. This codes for CASSSLQNSPLHF.

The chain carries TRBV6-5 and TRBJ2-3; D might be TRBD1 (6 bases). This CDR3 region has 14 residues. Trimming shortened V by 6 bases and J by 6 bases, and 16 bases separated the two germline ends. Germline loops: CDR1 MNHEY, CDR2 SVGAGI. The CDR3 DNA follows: TGTGCCAGCAGCCAGGGACATAACTCCGATACGCAGTATTTT. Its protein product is CASSQGHNSDTQYF.

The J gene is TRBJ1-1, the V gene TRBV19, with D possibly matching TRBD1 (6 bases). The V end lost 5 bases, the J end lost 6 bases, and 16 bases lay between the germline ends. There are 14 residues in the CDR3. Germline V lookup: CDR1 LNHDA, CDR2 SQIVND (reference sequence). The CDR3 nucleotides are TGTGCCAGTAGTGAGTACAGGGATTTCGCTGAAGCTTTCTTT. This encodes CASSEYRDFAEAFF. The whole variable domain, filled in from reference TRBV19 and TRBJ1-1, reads DGGITQSPKYLFRKEGQNVTLSCEQNLNHDAMYWYRQDPGQGLRLIYYSQIVNDFQKGDIAEGYSVSREKKESFPLTVTSAQKNPTAFYLCASSEYRDFAEAFFGQGTRLTVV.

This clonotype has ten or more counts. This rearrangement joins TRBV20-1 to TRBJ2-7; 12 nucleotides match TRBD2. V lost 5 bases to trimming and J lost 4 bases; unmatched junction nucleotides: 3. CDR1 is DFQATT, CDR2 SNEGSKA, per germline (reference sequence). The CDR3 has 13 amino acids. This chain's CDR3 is CSARLAGVYEQYF. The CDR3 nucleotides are TGCAGTGCTCGACTAGCGGGGGTGTACGAGCAGTACTTC.

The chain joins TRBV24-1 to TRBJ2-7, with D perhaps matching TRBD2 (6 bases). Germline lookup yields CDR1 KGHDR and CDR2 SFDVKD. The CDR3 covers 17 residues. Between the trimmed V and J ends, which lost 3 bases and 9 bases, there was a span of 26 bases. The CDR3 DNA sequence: TGTGCCACCAGTGATCCCCATAGCGGAACCAAGATTACGCGGCAGTACTTC. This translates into CATSDPHSGTKITRQYF.

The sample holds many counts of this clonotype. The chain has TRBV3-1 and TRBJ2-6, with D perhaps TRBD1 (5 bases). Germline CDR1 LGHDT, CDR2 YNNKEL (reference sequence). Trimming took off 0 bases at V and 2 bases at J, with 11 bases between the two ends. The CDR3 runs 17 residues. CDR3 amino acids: CASSQDIARAGANVLTF. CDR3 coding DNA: TGTGCCAGCAGCCAAGATATCGCCAGGGCTGGGGCCAACGTCCTGACTTTC.

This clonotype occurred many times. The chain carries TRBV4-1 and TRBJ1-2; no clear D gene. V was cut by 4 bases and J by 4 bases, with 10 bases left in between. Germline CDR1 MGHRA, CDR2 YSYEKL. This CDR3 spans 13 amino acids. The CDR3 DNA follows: TGCGCCAGCAGCCCATCTGGGCCCTATGGCTACACCTTC. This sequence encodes CASSPSGPYGYTF.

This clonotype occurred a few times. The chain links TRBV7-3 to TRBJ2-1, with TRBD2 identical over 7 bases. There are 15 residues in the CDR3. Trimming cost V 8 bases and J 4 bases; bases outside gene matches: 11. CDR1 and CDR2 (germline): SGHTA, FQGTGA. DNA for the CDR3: TGTGCCAGCTCCTCGGGAGGATTACCTTACAATGAGCAGTTCTTC. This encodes CASSSGGLPYNEQFF.

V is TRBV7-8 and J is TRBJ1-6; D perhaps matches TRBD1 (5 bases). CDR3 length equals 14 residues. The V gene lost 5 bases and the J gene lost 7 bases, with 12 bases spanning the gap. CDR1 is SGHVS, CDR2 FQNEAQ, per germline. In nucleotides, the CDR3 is TGTGCCAGCAGCCTGGGACCGGAAAATTCACCCCTCCACTTT. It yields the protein CASSLGPENSPLHF.

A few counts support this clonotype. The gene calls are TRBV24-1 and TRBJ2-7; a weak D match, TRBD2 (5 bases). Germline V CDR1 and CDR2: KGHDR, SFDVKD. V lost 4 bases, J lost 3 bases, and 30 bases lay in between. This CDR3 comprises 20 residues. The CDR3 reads CATSEPPGNFLQESNYEQYF. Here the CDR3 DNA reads TGTGCCACCAGTGAGCCTCCCGGGAACTTCCTTCAAGAATCCAACTACGAGCAGTACTTC.

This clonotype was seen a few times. CDR3 sequence reads: CASSFYYRENIQYF. The DNA for the CDR3 is TGTGCCAGCAGTTTCTACTACAGGGAAAACATTCAGTACTTC. V is TRBV12-3 or TRBV12-4 and J is TRBJ2-4; TRBD1 might be the D (6 bases). This CDR3 is 14 amino acids long. The V gene lost 3 bases and the J gene lost 5 bases, with 11 bases spanning the gap.

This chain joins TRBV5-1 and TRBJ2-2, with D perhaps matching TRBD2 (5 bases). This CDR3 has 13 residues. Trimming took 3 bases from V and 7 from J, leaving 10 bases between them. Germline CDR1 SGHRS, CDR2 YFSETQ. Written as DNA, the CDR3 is TGCGCCAGCAGCTCGGACTGGGGCGGGGAGCTGTTTTTT. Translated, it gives CASSSDWGGELFF.

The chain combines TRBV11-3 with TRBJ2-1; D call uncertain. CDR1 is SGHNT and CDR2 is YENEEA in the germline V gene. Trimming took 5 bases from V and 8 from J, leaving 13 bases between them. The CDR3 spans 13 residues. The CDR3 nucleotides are TGTGCCAGCAGCCCGCCCGGATTAGATGAGCAGTTCTTC. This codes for CASSPPGLDEQFF.